This T cell receptor delta chain was profiled in a study of Vδ1+ human thymocytes. The study, taken as a whole, reports: Highly polyclonal TRG and TRD repertoires with Gaussian CDR3 length distributions appeared in thymus.

This clone was observed a few times. What it recognizes is unknown. The length of the CDR3 is 24 residues. The germline CDR1 and CDR2 sequences are TSWWSYY and QGS. Unmatched junction bases numbered 25, after V lost 1 base and J lost 0 bases. RNA was extracted from the cells and then reverse transcribed. The CDR3 regions were amplified by multiplex PCR from V-gene primers to a constant-region primer. TCRdb repeated clone calling on the multiplex PCR reads with CATT. Found here are roughly 50,000 delta-chain clones, around 15% of them singletons; the top ten hold roughly 0.5%. Sequencing was carried out using Vdelta1+ gamma-delta thymocytes from the thymus. Subset specified: FACS-sorted CD3+ TCRalphabeta- TCRVdelta1+ TCRVdelta2- thymocytes. The chain links TRDV1 to TRDJ1; 11 bases line up with TRDD3. The TCR was taken from a boy in the first two years of life who had congenital heart surgery. The CDR3 protein is CALGEPNSWGIRVKPKTYTDKLIF. DNA for the CDR3: TGTGCTCTTGGGGAACCTAATTCGTGGGGGATACGCGTAAAGCCCAAAACTTACACCGATAAACTCATCTTT.